The 26 T cell receptor beta chains below all came from one sample that was sequenced in a study of blood T cell repertoires in COVID-19. Sequencing was performed with immunoSEQ multiplex PCR; in TCRdb, only in-frame clones are kept and a portion is missing. The sample gives hundreds of thousands of clones, nearly 90% of which show up once; 3.5% to 4.5% is in the top ten. The sample consisted of PBMCs or T cells enriched from blood (not recorded which). The receptors shown here come from a woman between 18 and 29 years old with acute COVID-19.

The chain employs TRBV27 and TRBJ2-2; 7 bases are a match to TRBD1. Germline CDR1 reads MNHEY; CDR2 reads SMNVEV (reference sequence). This CDR3 has 14 amino acids. The V and J ends lost 6 bases and 4 bases, in that order; junction bases with no gene match: 5. The CDR3 region is CASRPTGSTGELFF. The CDR3 DNA follows: TGTGCCAGCAGGCCGACAGGGAGCACCGGGGAGCTGTTTTTT.

A single count supports this clone. This chain connects TRBV2 to TRBJ2-5; D might be TRBD1 (6 bases). The CDR3 spans 12 residues. The V gene's germline CDR1 is SNHLY and CDR2 FYNNEI. The V end lost 10 bases, the J end lost 0 bases, and 9 bases lay between the germline ends. The CDR3, as DNA: TGTGCCATCCAGGGGAACCAAGAGACCCAGTACTTC. This codes for CAIQGNQETQYF.

V usage is TRBV5-1 and J usage is TRBJ1-6; D is possibly TRBD1 (5 bases). The germline V gene has CDR1 SGHRS and CDR2 YFSETQ. The CDR3 loop spans 14 amino acids. Trimming took off 0 bases at V and 8 bases at J, with 9 bases between the two ends. CDR3 DNA sequence: TGCGCCAGCAGCTTGGGTGGGGGGGATTCACCCCTCCACTTT. Amino acid sequence: CASSLGGGDSPLHF.

The gene calls are TRBV6-5 and TRBJ2-1; TRBD2 matches 14 bases. Trimming at V came to 7 bases and at J to 9 bases, leaving 5 bases not matched to a gene. CDR3 size: 14 residues. CDR1 MNHEY and CDR2 SVGAGI come from the germline V gene. The CDR3 spells CASMGTSGSSEQFF. DNA of the CDR3: TGTGCCAGCATGGGGACTAGCGGGAGTAGTGAGCAGTTCTTC.

The V and J genes are TRBV19 and TRBJ2-1; 7 nucleotides line up with TRBD2. V lost 3 bases to trimming and J lost 5 bases; unmatched junction nucleotides: 1. Germline V lookup: CDR1 LNHDA, CDR2 SQIVND (reference sequence). The CDR3 runs to 13 residues. The CDR3, as DNA: TGTGCCAGTAGTATGGGGACTAACAATGAGCAGTTCTTC. It translates to CASSMGTNNEQFF.

V and J are TRBV5-5 and TRBJ1-2; D gene uncertain. The V gene's germline CDR1 is SGHKS and CDR2 YYEKEE (reference sequence). CDR3 length: 11 amino acids. V shed 2 bases and J shed 9 bases, with 8 bases lying between them. The CDR3 bases are TGTGCCAGCAGCTTCGCAGGAAGCTACACCTTC. It encodes CASSFAGSYTF. Full variable domain (missing parts from reference TRBV5-5 and TRBJ1-2): DAGVTQSPTHLIKTRGQQVTLRCSPISGHKSVSWYQQVLGQGPQFIFQYYEKEERGRGNFPDRFSARQFPNYSSELNVNALLLGDSALYLCASSFAGSYTFGSGTRLTVV.

This clone has more than one count but fewer than ten. The chain employs TRBV30 and TRBJ1-3; D gene unclear. Germline V gene data show CDR1 as GTSNPN and CDR2 as SVGIG (reference sequence). V was pared by 5 bases and J by 4 bases, with 6 bases between. This CDR3 has 11 residues. The CDR3 reads CAWALGNTIYF. In DNA, the CDR3 is TGTGCCTGGGCTTTGGGAAACACCATATATTTT.

The chain carries TRBV30 and TRBJ1-1, with D unresolved. Between the trimmed V and J ends, which lost 0 bases and 2 bases, there was a span of 7 bases. Germline values: CDR1 GTSNPN, CDR2 SVGIG (reference sequence). The CDR3 runs to 13 residues. The CDR3 reads CAWSVGVNTEAFF. The CDR3 DNA reads TGTGCCTGGAGTGTGGGAGTTAACACTGAAGCTTTCTTT.

The chain carries TRBV5-1 and TRBJ1-4; D is undetermined. The CDR3 runs to 15 residues. The V gene lost 0 bases and the J gene lost 0 bases, with 6 bases spanning the gap. Per germline, CDR1 SGHRS and CDR2 YFSETQ. In nucleotides, the CDR3 is TGCGCCAGCAGCTTGGGAGTAGCAACTAATGAAAAACTGTTTTTT. The encoded protein is CASSLGVATNEKLFF.

The chain joins TRBV2 to TRBJ1-2, with 10 bases fitting TRBD1. The V segment lost 4 bases and the J segment 9 bases; nucleotides outside the gene matches: 8. Looked up from germline, CDR1 is SNHLY and CDR2 is FYNNEI. CDR3 length: 14 residues. CDR3 nucleotides: TGTGCCAGCAGTGGGGGACAGGGGTACTCTCGCTACACCTTC. This codes for CASSGGQGYSRYTF.

This chain links TRBV11-2 with TRBJ2-7, with D possibly being TRBD1 (6 bases). The CDR3 has 12 residues. The germline gives CDR1 SGHAT, CDR2 FQNNGV. Deletions cut 7 bases from V and 6 bases from J, with 13 bases between. The CDR3: CASNHRVAEQYF. CDR3 coding DNA: TGTGCCAGCAACCACAGGGTCGCCGAGCAGTACTTC. The full variable domain, in which reference TRBV11-2 and TRBJ2-7 provide the parts outside the CDR3, is EAGVAQSPRYKIIEKRQSVAFWCNPISGHATLYWYQQILGQGPKLLIQFQNNGVVDDSQLPKDRFSAERLKGVDSTLKIQPAKLEDSAVYLCASNHRVAEQYFGPGTRLTVT.

This clone was found a few times. The J gene is TRBJ1-5, the V gene TRBV9; D unresolved. Germline V gene lookup returns CDR1 SGDLS and CDR2 YYNGEE. The CDR3 has 15 amino acids. The germline V and J ends were trimmed by 0 bases and 2 bases, with 9 bases remaining between them. The CDR3 sequence: CASSVGSGGNQPQHF. The DNA of the CDR3 is TGTGCCAGCAGCGTAGGTTCCGGGGGCAATCAGCCCCAGCATTTT.

In this sample, this clone turned up once. The chain combines TRBV28 with TRBJ1-4; D is perhaps TRBD1 (5 bases). The CDR3 has 15 amino acids. Germline CDR1 is MDHEN and CDR2 is SYDVKM. The ends were cut back, 10 bases at V and 0 bases at J, with 15 bases in the middle. CDR3 DNA sequence: TGTGCCACCTGGGGCAGACCTGCAACTAATGAAAAACTGTTTTTT. Translated, it gives CATWGRPATNEKLFF.

The CDR3 DNA reads TGTGCCAGCAGCTACGTAGTGAACACTGAAGCTTTCTTT. Encoded protein: CASSYVVNTEAFF. The genes are TRBV7-3 and TRBJ1-1, with unresolved D. This CDR3 is 13 amino acids long. Germline V gene lookup returns CDR1 SGHTA and CDR2 FQGTGA. The V end lost 4 bases, the J end lost 0 bases, and 6 bases lay between the germline ends.

The chain links TRBV5-1 to TRBJ2-7; D gene uncertain. Trimming cost V 2 bases and J 9 bases, with 12 bases left between them. The CDR3 is 12 amino acids. Germline V lookup: CDR1 SGHRS, CDR2 YFSETQ. For the CDR3, the DNA is TGCGCCAGCAGCTTAGATGTACGAGTGCAGTACTTC. Protein sequence: CASSLDVRVQYF. Combining the CDR3 with reference TRBV5-1 and TRBJ2-7 gives the whole variable domain KAGVTQTPRYLIKTRGQQVTLSCSPISGHRSVSWYQQTPGQGLQFLFEYFSETQRNKGNFPGRFSGRQFSNSRSEMNVSTLELGDSALYLCASSLDVRVQYFGPGTRLTVT.

This clone was recorded a few times. The J gene is TRBJ2-7, the V gene TRBV5-1; D not resolved. The CDR3 covers 14 residues. V lost 4 bases and J 0 bases, leaving 11 bases between the germline ends. Germline CDR1 and CDR2: SGHRS and YFSETQ. CDR3 sequence (DNA): TGCGCCAGCAGCCCGGCAGGTAGCTCCTACGAGCAGTACTTC. This translates into CASSPAGSSYEQYF.

The V gene is TRBV7-2, the J gene TRBJ2-2, with TRBD1 matching over 8 bases. This CDR3 region has 14 residues. The germline V gene has CDR1 SGHTA and CDR2 FQGNSA. Losses at the gene ends were 6 bases for V and 5 bases for J; bases not matched to a gene: 5. CDR3 sequence: CASRGQGFTGELFF. The CDR3 region has the DNA TGTGCCAGCAGAGGACAGGGATTTACCGGGGAGCTGTTTTTT.

The genes are TRBV18 and TRBJ1-2, with TRBD1 matching 7 bases. The V and J ends lost 2 bases and 6 bases, in that order; junction bases with no gene match: 9. The CDR3 loop spans 15 amino acids. Germline V CDR1 and CDR2: KGHSH, LQKENI. The CDR3 is CASSPGGGAGNGYTF. As DNA, the CDR3 is TGTGCCAGCTCACCAGGAGGGGGCGCGGGAAATGGCTACACCTTC.

The rearrangement joins TRBV2 to TRBJ1-1, with D tentatively TRBD1 (5 bases). This CDR3 region has 15 residues. CDR1 and CDR2 (germline): SNHLY, FYNNEI. V was clipped by 7 bases and J by 1 base, with 16 bases between them. CDR3 protein: CASKPGGTWNTEAFF. In DNA form, the CDR3 reads TGTGCCAGCAAGCCCGGGGGGACTTGGAACACTGAAGCTTTCTTT.

The chain has TRBV6-5 and TRBJ1-1, with 8 bases matching TRBD1. The V gene end was trimmed by 8 bases and the J gene end by 4 bases; junction bases not matched to a gene: 3. Germline V gene data show CDR1 as MNHEY and CDR2 as SVGAGI. This CDR3 is 12 amino acids long. The CDR3 reads CASGQGSTEAFF. The CDR3 DNA reads TGTGCCAGCGGACAGGGAAGCACTGAAGCTTTCTTT.

The chain links TRBV2 to TRBJ1-2; the D gene is possibly TRBD1 (6 bases). Deletions cut 8 bases from V and 0 bases from J, with 13 bases between. Germline V gene lookup returns CDR1 SNHLY and CDR2 FYNNEI. The CDR3 contains 14 residues. The CDR3 sequence: CASGGGPANYGYTF. DNA for the CDR3: TGTGCCAGCGGGGGGGGCCCCGCTAACTATGGCTACACCTTC.

This clone was seen just once. V gene TRBV28 combines with J gene TRBJ1-1, with D possibly TRBD1 on 5 matching bases. The CDR3 covers 14 residues. Per the germline V gene, CDR1 is MDHEN and CDR2 is SYDVKM. The ends were cut back, 6 bases at V and 4 bases at J, with 15 bases in the middle. The CDR3 coding sequence is TGTGCCAGCAGACCCGGGACTTCCAGCACTGAAGCTTTCTTT. It is translated as CASRPGTSSTEAFF.

The gene calls are TRBV10-3 and TRBJ1-6; D not resolved. The CDR3 extends over 15 amino acids. Germline V gives CDR1 ENHRY, CDR2 SYGVKD. Trimming left V 4 bases short and J 10 bases short, with 17 bases between. This CDR3 reads CAISAKEGVYSPLHF. The CDR3 DNA follows: TGTGCCATCAGTGCAAAGGAGGGAGTGTACTCACCCCTCCACTTT.

A word on this clone: At the DNA level, this CDR3 is encoded by other sequences in the same sample as well. The chain is built from TRBV27 and TRBJ2-3; possible D gene TRBD1, 5 bases. This CDR3 is 14 amino acids long. Per the germline V gene, CDR1 is MNHEY and CDR2 is SMNVEV (reference sequence). The ends were cut back, 2 bases at V and 2 bases at J, with 8 bases in the middle. The CDR3 sequence: CASSLQGSTDTQYF. For the CDR3, the DNA is TGTGCCAGCAGTTTACAGGGTTCCACAGATACGCAGTATTTT.

This clone was picked up a small number of times. This chain connects TRBV11-3 to TRBJ2-1; D gene uncertain. CDR3 length equals 13 residues. With 0 bases removed from V and 10 bases from J, the gap between germline ends came to 10 bases. The germline gives CDR1 SGHNT, CDR2 YENEEA. The CDR3 loop is CASSLDNSLEQFF. CDR3 coding DNA: TGTGCCAGCAGCTTAGATAATAGTCTGGAGCAGTTCTTC. The full variable domain, in which reference TRBV11-3 and TRBJ2-1 provide the parts outside the CDR3, is EAGVVQSPRYKIIEKKQPVAFWCNPISGHNTLYWYLQNLGQGPELLIRYENEEAVDDSQLPKDRFSAERLKGVDSTLKIQPAELGDSAVYLCASSLDNSLEQFFGPGTRLTVL.

This chain joins TRBV5-1 and TRBJ1-2; TRBD1 matches 10 bases. V was pared by 4 bases and J by 3 bases, with 12 bases of the junction left unmatched. CDR3 length equals 17 residues. Germline V gene data show CDR1 as SGHRS and CDR2 as YFSETQ. The CDR3 DNA reads as TGCGCCAGCAGCGGCGGGACAGGGGTTCTCCGAGACTATGGCTACACCTTC. Translating gives CASSGGTGVLRDYGYTF.